The rows below give T cell receptor beta chains drawn from one sample of a study of T cell responses to AZD1222 COVID-19 vaccine. Sequenced by immunoSEQ multiplex PCR; TCRdb stores in-frame clones only, minus some. The sample has tens of thousands of clones, around 85% seen once; the top ten hold over 20%. Sequenced here: peripheral blood, sampled 28 days after the second AZD1222 dose. The receptors shown here come from an adult who received the AZD1222 COVID-19 vaccine. Both conserved end residues are part of each CDR3. D genes are given only for firm matches. The listing skips clone size in some rows; elsewhere it reads once, few, many or a size class.

-,-,TRBV5-4,TRBJ2-7,CASSLMGASSYEQYF,TGTGCCAGCAGCTTGATGGGGGCGTCCTCCTACGAGCAGTACTTC
-,TRBD2,TRBV3-1/TRBV3-2,TRBJ2-1,CASSQDWSLAGGISYNEQFF,TGTGCCAGCAGCCAAGATTGGTCACTAGCGGGAGGGATTTCCTACAATGAGCAGTTCTTC
-,-,TRBV6-5,TRBJ1-3,CASSYGSGSGNTIYF,TGTGCCAGCAGTTATGGTTCTGGCTCTGGAAACACCATATATTTT
-,-,TRBV6-2/TRBV6-3,TRBJ2-2,CASSPLNTGELFF,TGTGCCAGCAGCCCTCTGAACACCGGGGAGCTGTTTTTT
-,-,TRBV5-1,TRBJ2-7,CASSLDGLSRYEQYF,TGCGCCAGCAGCTTGGACGGGCTTAGTCGCTACGAGCAGTACTTC
-,TRBD2,TRBV7-8,TRBJ2-1,CASSPAREGRNYNEQFF,TGTGCCAGCAGCCCCGCGCGGGAGGGCCGCAACTACAATGAGCAGTTCTTC
-,-,TRBV16,TRBJ1-4,CASSLRQTTNEKLFF,TGTGCCAGCAGCCTTAGACAGACAACTAATGAAAAACTGTTTTTT
-,-,TRBV27,TRBJ2-7,CASRLNDSYEQYF,TGTGCCAGCAGATTAAACGACTCCTACGAGCAGTACTTC
-,-,TRBV4-1,TRBJ1-3,CASSQEGQSGNTIYF,TGCGCCAGCAGCCAAGAAGGACAGTCTGGAAACACCATATATTTT
-,-,TRBV5-1,TRBJ1-3,CASSLGVFGNTIYF,TGCGCCAGCAGCTTGGGGGTGTTCGGAAACACCATATATTTT
few,TRBD1,TRBV28,TRBJ2-7,CASSLLPGQGPYEQYF,TGTGCCAGCAGTTTACTACCGGGACAGGGGCCCTACGAGCAGTACTTC
few,-,TRBV5-1,TRBJ2-2,CASSLGANTGELFF,TGCGCCAGCAGCTTAGGGGCAAACACCGGGGAGCTGTTTTTT
once,-,TRBV21-1,TRBJ2-7,CASSKQGPLGEQYF,TGTGCCAGCAGCAAACAGGGCCCCCTGGGAGAGCAGTACTTC
-,-,TRBV30,TRBJ2-7,CAWSPRFWTVSIYEQYF,TGTGCCTGGAGTCCCCGCTTTTGGACAGTTAGTATCTACGAGCAGTACTTC
-,-,TRBV5-6,TRBJ2-4,CASSLGMGQNIQYF,TGTGCCAGCAGCCTTGGGATGGGGCAAAACATTCAGTACTTC
-,TRBD2,TRBV6-5,TRBJ2-3,CASTASGKNTQYF,TGTGCCAGCACCGCTAGCGGGAAAAATACGCAGTATTTT
-,-,TRBV30,TRBJ1-1,CAWIRPGSEAFF,TGTGCCTGGATACGCCCGGGGTCTGAAGCTTTCTTT
-,TRBD1,TRBV19,TRBJ1-5,CAVRQADRGQSQPQHF,TGTGCCGTACGCCAGGCGGACAGGGGGCAGAGTCAGCCCCAGCATTTT
-,-,TRBV7-9,TRBJ1-1,CASSQGRGLLTEAFF,TGTGCCAGCAGCCAGGGGCGGGGATTGCTGACTGAAGCTTTCTTT
-,TRBD2,TRBV6-1,TRBJ2-1,CASSEAMSSGISRNEQFF,TGTGCCAGCAGTGAAGCGATGAGTAGCGGGATATCTAGAAATGAGCAGTTCTTC
-,-,TRBV6-2/TRBV6-3,TRBJ2-2,CASSYSTLSTGELFF,TGTGCCAGCAGTTACTCAACCCTGAGCACCGGGGAGCTGTTTTTT
-,TRBD2,TRBV30,TRBJ2-2,CAWSPQTSGRGYGELFF,TGTGCCTGGAGTCCGCAGACTAGCGGGAGGGGATACGGGGAGCTGTTTTTT
-,TRBD1,TRBV19,TRBJ2-7,CATSAGGLRREQYF,TGTGCCACCTCGGCAGGGGGCCTTCGTAGAGAGCAGTACTTC
-,TRBD1,TRBV25-1,TRBJ2-2,CASSGQGVYTGELFF,TGTGCCAGCAGCGGACAGGGGGTATACACCGGGGAGCTGTTTTTT
-,-,TRBV27,TRBJ2-2,CASSWGIGSGNTGELFF,TGTGCCAGCAGTTGGGGTATAGGTAGCGGGAACACCGGGGAGCTGTTTTTT
few,TRBD1,TRBV30,TRBJ1-5,CAWSGTAQPQHF,TGTGCCTGGAGCGGGACAGCTCAGCCCCAGCATTTT
-,TRBD2,TRBV7-2,TRBJ2-1,CASSLGVLAGAYNEQFF,TGTGCCAGCAGCTTAGGAGTATTAGCGGGAGCCTACAATGAGCAGTTCTTC
-,-,TRBV7-3,TRBJ2-2,CASSLLGAGGELFF,TGTGCCAGCAGCTTATTGGGGGCCGGCGGGGAGCTGTTTTTT
-,-,TRBV3-1/TRBV3-2,TRBJ1-1,CASTLGSGNTEAFF,TGTGCCAGCACCCTAGGCTCAGGGAACACTGAAGCTTTCTTT
-,-,TRBV3-1/TRBV3-2,TRBJ2-1,CASSPKVTSLKKFF,TGTGCCAGCAGCCCAAAAGTTACTAGTCTTAAGAAGTTCTTC
-,-,TRBV4-3,TRBJ2-1,CASSQDFEGEGWNEQFF,TGCGCCAGCAGCCAAGATTTTGAGGGAGAGGGTTGGAATGAGCAGTTCTTC
-,-,TRBV30,TRBJ1-5,CAWSRGAWNQPQHF,TGTGCCTGGAGTAGGGGGGCATGGAATCAGCCCCAGCATTTT
-,TRBD2,TRBV9,TRBJ2-7,CASSAGLAGGSYEQYF,TGTGCCAGCAGCGCGGGACTAGCGGGAGGTTCCTACGAGCAGTACTTC
-,-,TRBV7-3,TRBJ2-3,CASSPGGGLIDTQYF,TGTGCCAGCAGCCCGGGCGGAGGGCTTATAGATACGCAGTATTTT
-,TRBD2,TRBV6-5,TRBJ2-7,CASRSGLGGEQYF,TGTGCCAGCAGGTCGGGACTAGGGGGCGAGCAGTACTTC
once,TRBD1,TRBV10-3,TRBJ1-2,CAISDIAGGNGYTF,TGTGCCATCAGTGATATCGCAGGGGGGAATGGCTACACCTTC
once,-,TRBV28,TRBJ2-7,CASSLGGTSYEQYF,TGTGCCAGCAGCTTAGGGGGGACTTCCTACGAGCAGTACTTC
-,TRBD2,TRBV19,TRBJ2-7,CASSGGAGGPGEQYF,TGTGCCAGTAGTGGCGGCGCGGGAGGGCCGGGGGAGCAGTACTTC
-,TRBD1,TRBV2,TRBJ2-3,CASSEGTGGPTDTQYF,TGTGCCAGCAGTGAGGGGACAGGGGGTCCCACAGATACGCAGTATTTT